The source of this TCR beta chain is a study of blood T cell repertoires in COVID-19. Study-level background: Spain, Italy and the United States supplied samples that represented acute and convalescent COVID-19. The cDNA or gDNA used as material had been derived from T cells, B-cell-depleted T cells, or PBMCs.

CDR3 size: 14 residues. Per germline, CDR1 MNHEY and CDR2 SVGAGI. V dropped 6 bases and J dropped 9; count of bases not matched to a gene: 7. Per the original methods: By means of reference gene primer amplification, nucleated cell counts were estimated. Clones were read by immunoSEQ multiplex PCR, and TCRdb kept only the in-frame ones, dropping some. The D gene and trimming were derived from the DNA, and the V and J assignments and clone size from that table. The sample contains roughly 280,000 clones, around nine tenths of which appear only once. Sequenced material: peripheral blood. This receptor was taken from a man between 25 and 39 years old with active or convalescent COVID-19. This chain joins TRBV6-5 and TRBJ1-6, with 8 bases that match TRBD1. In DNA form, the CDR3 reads TGTGCCAGCAGCCCGGGACAGGAAAGTTCACCCCTCCACTTT. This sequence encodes CASSPGQESSPLHF.